The 32 T cell receptor beta chains presented below share a single source sample, sequenced in a study of T cells after yellow fever vaccination. TCRdb reanalysed the 5' RACE reads using MiXCR and keeps one entry per CDR3 protein. Of hundreds of thousands of distinct CDR3 sequences listed, roughly 9.4% are singletons. Source: PBMCs, taken on the day of the first yellow fever vaccination. The receptors derive from a young man who received the YFV17D yellow fever vaccine.

This clonotype has more than one count but fewer than ten. The J gene is TRBJ1-6, the V gene TRBV6-5; possible D gene TRBD1, 6 bases. Germline CDR1 MNHEY, CDR2 SVGAGI. V was trimmed by 4 bases and J by 8 bases, leaving 15 bases between them. The CDR3 totals 15 residues. CDR3 nucleotides: TGTGCCAGCAGTTGGAACAGGGAGAGTTATTCACCCCTCCACTTT. Its protein is CASSWNRESYSPLHF.

Ten or more counts support this clonotype. The chain couples TRBV6-5 to TRBJ2-7, with D perhaps being TRBD1 or TRBD2 (5 bases each). The CDR3 has 13 residues. The germline V gene encodes CDR1 MNHEY and CDR2 SVGAGI. Trimming stripped 9 bases from V and 2 bases from J, with 14 bases between. CDR3 amino acids: CASTPGLAYEQYF. CDR3 sequence (DNA): TGTGCCAGTACCCCGGGGCTAGCCTACGAGCAGTACTTC.

The chain joins TRBV10-3 to TRBJ2-5; the D gene could be TRBD1 or TRBD2 (5 bases each). In germline, CDR1 is ENHRY, CDR2 SYGVKD. The V gene lost 4 bases and the J gene lost 5 bases, with 17 bases spanning the gap. This CDR3 has 15 amino acids. The CDR3 sequence is CAISAGTSKTETQYF. The CDR3 coding sequence is TGTGCCATCAGTGCAGGGACCTCTAAGACGGAGACCCAGTACTTC.

This chain joins TRBV7-9 and TRBJ1-3, with D unclear. There are 14 residues in the CDR3. V dropped 5 bases and J dropped 1 base, with 9 bases sitting between them. Germline V lookup: CDR1 SEHNR, CDR2 FQNEAQ (reference sequence). CDR3 sequence: CASSQRLSGNTIYF. As DNA, the CDR3 is TGTGCCAGCAGCCAAAGGTTATCTGGAAACACCATATATTTT.

This clonotype showed up many times. This rearrangement joins TRBV5-1 to TRBJ2-5, with D uncertain. Germline assignment: CDR1 SGHRS and CDR2 YFSETQ. The CDR3 length is 12 residues. V was pared by 2 bases and J by 7 bases, with 9 bases between. The CDR3 region has the DNA TGCGCCAGCAGCTTCACCCCGGGGACCCAGTACTTC. Amino acids: CASSFTPGTQYF.

This clonotype was seen a few times. The chain employs TRBV6-1 and TRBJ2-3; a possible D gene is TRBD2 (6 bases). Deletions cut 8 bases from V and 2 bases from J, with 17 bases between. CDR3 length equals 15 residues. Germline V CDR1 and CDR2: MNHNS, SASEGT. The CDR3 sequence: CASGPFGRLTDTQYF. The CDR3, as DNA: TGTGCCAGCGGCCCCTTCGGGAGACTCACAGATACGCAGTATTTT.

There are a few counts of this clonotype. The chain has TRBV5-4 and TRBJ2-1; 14 bases are shared with TRBD2. Losses at the gene ends were 0 bases for V and 6 bases for J; bases not matched to a gene: 14. CDR1 is SGHNT, CDR2 YYREEE, per germline (reference sequence). The CDR3 has 20 residues. CDR3 sequence: CASSLGTGGPTSGGANEQFF. CDR3 bases: TGTGCCAGCAGCTTGGGGACTGGGGGCCCGACTAGCGGGGGGGCCAATGAGCAGTTCTTC.

This clonotype has only a few counts. The rearrangement joins TRBV12-3 or TRBV12-4 to TRBJ2-7; no firm D call. This CDR3 has 14 amino acids. V shed 5 bases and J shed 7 bases, with 18 bases lying between them. The CDR3 spells CASSPRMGLGEQYV. The CDR3 DNA follows: TGTGCCAGCAGTCCGCGTATGGGGTTGGGAGAGCAGTACGTC.

This chain connects TRBV10-3 to TRBJ1-6; D may be TRBD1 (6 bases). The CDR3 loop spans 14 amino acids. V lost 4 bases to trimming and J lost 7 bases, with 11 bases between them. CDR1 is ENHRY and CDR2 is SYGVKD in the germline V gene. CDR3 protein: CAISVTGANSPLHF. The CDR3 bases are TGTGCCATCAGTGTAACGGGGGCGAATTCACCCCTCCACTTT.

This clonotype has more than one count but fewer than ten. The chain is built from TRBV20-1 and TRBJ2-5; D is perhaps TRBD2 (7 bases). V lost 6 bases and J lost 2, with 19 bases in between. This CDR3 has 15 residues. Per germline, CDR1 DFQATT and CDR2 SNEGSKA (reference sequence). CDR3 nucleotide sequence: TGCAGTGCCGAGGGGGGAGGGCTACCTCAAGAGACCCAGTACTTC. This codes for CSAEGGGLPQETQYF.

This clonotype was observed a few times. This sequence joins TRBV10-3 and TRBJ2-1; no reliable D call. Trimming removed 8 bases at V and 3 bases at J, with 8 bases between. The germline gives CDR1 ENHRY, CDR2 SYGVKD. The CDR3 is 12 residues long. The CDR3 region is CAIESGYNEQFF. CDR3 in DNA: TGTGCCATCGAGTCGGGCTACAATGAGCAGTTCTTC.

The CDR3 loop is CASSQGSTGAAGNTIYF. In nucleotides, the CDR3 is TGTGCCAGCAGCCAAGGATCCACAGGGGCCGCCGGAAACACCATATATTTT. The J gene is TRBJ1-3, the V gene TRBV3-1; 7 nucleotides align to TRBD1. The V and J ends lost 1 base and 4 bases, in that order; junction bases with no gene match: 10. Per germline, CDR1 LGHDT and CDR2 YNNKEL (reference sequence). The CDR3 extends over 17 amino acids.

The V call is TRBV7-9, the J call TRBJ1-6; 7 bases match TRBD1. The CDR3 contains 15 residues. Germline V gene lookup returns CDR1 SEHNR and CDR2 FQNEAQ (reference sequence). Germline trimming cut 5 bases from V and 9 bases from J; bases unmatched to any gene: 10. The CDR3 loop is CASSLTGAASSPLHF. CDR3 sequence (DNA): TGTGCCAGCAGCCTCACAGGGGCAGCTAGTTCACCCCTCCACTTT.

This clonotype occurred once. CDR3 sequence (DNA): TGTGCCAGTACCAAGACTGCCTATGGCTACACCTTC. It translates to CASTKTAYGYTF. This chain joins TRBV19 and TRBJ1-2; no clear D gene. Germline V CDR1 and CDR2: LNHDA, SQIVND (reference sequence). Trimming took 7 bases from V and 4 from J, leaving 10 bases between them. The CDR3 is 12 residues long.

The genes are TRBV12-3 or TRBV12-4 and TRBJ2-5, with TRBD2 matching over 14 bases. The CDR3 consists of 15 residues. The V and J ends lost 6 bases and 5 bases, in that order; junction bases with no gene match: 5. The CDR3 loop is CASRGLAGDLETQYF. In nucleotides, the CDR3 is TGTGCCAGCAGGGGACTAGCGGGGGATCTGGAGACCCAGTACTTC.

This clonotype was counted at least ten times. The chain couples TRBV6-2 or TRBV6-3 to TRBJ2-1, with D maybe TRBD2 (6 bases). The CDR3 contains 14 residues. CDR1 and CDR2 from the germline V gene are MNHEY and SVGEGT. Between the trimmed V and J ends, which lost 8 bases and 0 bases, there was a span of 11 bases. The CDR3: CASGLSISYNEQFF. CDR3 nucleotides: TGTGCCAGCGGACTATCCATCTCCTACAATGAGCAGTTCTTC.

This chain links TRBV5-1 with TRBJ2-7; 7 nucleotides match TRBD1. This CDR3 region has 15 residues. The germline CDR1 and CDR2 sequences are SGHRS and YFSETQ. The trim removed 4 bases at V and 4 bases at J, leaving 11 bases unmatched. The CDR3 DNA sequence: TGCGCCAGCAGCCAGAGGACAGGAGCCGCGTACGAGCAGTACTTC. It specifies CASSQRTGAAYEQYF. Combining the CDR3 with reference TRBV5-1 and TRBJ2-7 gives the whole variable domain KAGVTQTPRYLIKTRGQQVTLSCSPISGHRSVSWYQQTPGQGLQFLFEYFSETQRNKGNFPGRFSGRQFSNSRSEMNVSTLELGDSALYLCASSQRTGAAYEQYFGPGTRLTVT.

The chain couples TRBV5-1 to TRBJ2-1; D is uncertain. The CDR3 totals 16 residues. Trimming shortened V by 0 bases and J by 2 bases, and 12 bases separated the two germline ends. Germline CDR1 SGHRS, CDR2 YFSETQ. CDR3 in DNA: TGCGCCAGCAGCTTGGCGTTTGGCGAGGCCTACAATGAGCAGTTCTTC. Protein: CASSLAFGEAYNEQFF. Full variable domain (rest looked up from reference TRBV5-1 and TRBJ2-1): KAGVTQTPRYLIKTRGQQVTLSCSPISGHRSVSWYQQTPGQGLQFLFEYFSETQRNKGNFPGRFSGRQFSNSRSEMNVSTLELGDSALYLCASSLAFGEAYNEQFFGPGTRLTVL.

This clonotype turned up a few times. The genes are TRBV9 and TRBJ1-1; D remains ambiguous. The V and J ends lost 6 bases and 3 bases respectively, with 15 bases between them. The germline V gene encodes CDR1 SGDLS and CDR2 YYNGEE. CDR3 length: 14 residues. The CDR3 spells CASTPNPGDTEAFF. CDR3 in DNA: TGTGCCAGCACCCCCAACCCGGGAGACACTGAAGCTTTCTTT.

Only a few counts were recorded for this clonotype. J is TRBJ2-1 and V is TRBV7-9; no clear D gene. This CDR3 contains 13 residues. The germline V gene encodes CDR1 SEHNR and CDR2 FQNEAQ (reference sequence). Trimming removed 4 bases from V and 6 bases from J, with 10 bases in between. DNA of the CDR3: TGTGCCAGCAGCTATACTCCCGGCAATGAGCAGTTCTTC. Residues: CASSYTPGNEQFF.

The genes are TRBV24-1 and TRBJ2-1, with 16 bases aligning to TRBD2. V was pared by 4 bases and J by 9 bases, with 8 bases of the junction left unmatched. This CDR3 comprises 17 residues. The germline V gene encodes CDR1 KGHDR and CDR2 SFDVKD. The CDR3 DNA reads TGTGCCACCAGTGAACCCGGGACTAGCGGGGGGGGCGGTGAGCAGTTCTTC. It yields the protein CATSEPGTSGGGGEQFF.

This clonotype was found a few times. The chain combines TRBV2 with TRBJ1-2; D is perhaps TRBD1 (5 bases). V lost 3 bases to trimming and J lost 4 bases, with 18 bases between them. Germline CDR1 reads SNHLY; CDR2 reads FYNNEI. The CDR3 consists of 16 residues. The CDR3: CASSERGSALSYGYTF. The CDR3 DNA sequence: TGTGCCAGCAGTGAGAGGGGTTCGGCCTTAAGCTATGGCTACACCTTC.

The chain joins TRBV7-8 to TRBJ2-1; TRBD1 matches 8 bases. Germline-derived CDR1 and CDR2 are SGHVS and FQNEAQ. This CDR3 has 16 residues. V gave up 5 bases and J gave up 9 bases; unmatched junction bases: 15. CDR3 residues: CASSPIAAGGTGEQFF. The CDR3 DNA follows: TGTGCCAGCAGCCCCATCGCCGCAGGGGGCACGGGTGAGCAGTTCTTC.

To note about this clonotype: A much larger clone lies a single base off, so this may be a read error. The CDR3 sequence is CATSLSGGPNEKLFF. CDR3 in DNA: TGTGCCACCAGCCTCTCCGGGGGACCTAATGAAAAACTGTTTTTT. V is TRBV3-1 and J is TRBJ1-4; the D gene is possibly TRBD1 (5 bases). Germline V gene sequence: CDR1 LGHDT, CDR2 YNNKEL (reference sequence). This CDR3 is built from 15 residues.

This clonotype was seen more than once but under ten times. The J gene is TRBJ2-6, the V gene TRBV10-3; unclear D gene. CDR1 is ENHRY and CDR2 is SYGVKD in the germline V gene. Trimming cost V 5 bases and J 2 bases, with 16 bases left between them. The CDR3 has 17 residues. The CDR3 sequence is CAISLTTRGAGANVLTF. CDR3 nucleotide sequence: TGTGCCATCAGTCTGACAACCCGAGGCGCTGGGGCCAACGTCCTGACTTTC.

This clonotype was seen only a few times. V usage is TRBV5-1 and J usage is TRBJ1-2; 7 nucleotides agree with TRBD1. The germline CDR1 and CDR2 sequences are SGHRS and YFSETQ. This CDR3 comprises 13 residues. Germline trimming cut 7 bases from V and 4 bases from J; bases unmatched to any gene: 7. This chain's CDR3 is CASFETGSYGYTF. The DNA for the CDR3 is TGCGCCAGCTTTGAGACAGGGAGCTATGGCTACACCTTC.

This clonotype was counted a few times. V and J are TRBV20-1 and TRBJ2-1; D is unresolved. The V end was cut by 6 bases, the J end by 12 bases, with 15 bases between. The CDR3 covers 11 residues. Germline assignment: CDR1 DFQATT and CDR2 SNEGSKA (reference sequence). CDR3 protein: CSAKGEIRQFF. The CDR3 DNA sequence: TGCAGTGCCAAAGGAGAGATAAGGCAGTTCTTC.

The rearrangement joins TRBV29-1 to TRBJ2-2; no firm D call. The germline gives CDR1 SQVTM, CDR2 ANQGSEA. CDR3 length: 13 residues. V lost 3 bases and J 4 bases, leaving 9 bases between the germline ends. CDR3 loop: CSVELPSTGELFF. The CDR3, as DNA: TGCAGCGTTGAGTTACCGTCCACCGGGGAGCTGTTTTTT.

This clonotype was found many times. This chain joins TRBV7-2 and TRBJ2-3; 7 bases line up with TRBD1. Germline assignment: CDR1 SGHTA and CDR2 FQGNSA. Losses at the gene ends were 4 bases for V and 0 bases for J; bases not matched to a gene: 10. CDR3 length: 17 amino acids. The CDR3 DNA sequence: TGTGCCAGCAGCTCGACAGGGTTAGGAATAAGCACAGATACGCAGTATTTT. It codes for CASSSTGLGISTDTQYF.

This chain uses TRBV3-1 with TRBJ2-1; D not certain. Germline loops: CDR1 LGHDT, CDR2 YNNKEL (reference sequence). The CDR3 is 11 amino acids. V dropped 5 bases and J dropped 7 bases, with 6 bases sitting between them. The CDR3 reads CASSFINEQFF. As DNA, the CDR3 is TGTGCCAGCAGCTTCATAAATGAGCAGTTCTTC.

The chain carries TRBV29-1 and TRBJ1-1; D call uncertain. The CDR3 is made up of 12 amino acids. Germline lookup yields CDR1 SQVTM and CDR2 ANQGSEA. Between the trimmed V and J ends, which lost 5 bases and 4 bases, there was a span of 11 bases. The CDR3: CSVRAGFTEAFF. CDR3 bases: TGCAGCGTTCGGGCCGGGTTCACTGAAGCTTTCTTT.

The chain combines TRBV20-1 with TRBJ2-5; possibly TRBD1 for D (6 bases). The CDR3 totals 15 residues. Trimming took off 4 bases at V and 2 bases at J, with 17 bases between the two ends. Germline V gene lookup returns CDR1 DFQATT and CDR2 SNEGSKA (reference sequence). Here the CDR3 DNA reads TGCAGTGCTACCGGGACACCGTGGGTTCAAGAGACCCAGTACTTC. Translating gives CSATGTPWVQETQYF.